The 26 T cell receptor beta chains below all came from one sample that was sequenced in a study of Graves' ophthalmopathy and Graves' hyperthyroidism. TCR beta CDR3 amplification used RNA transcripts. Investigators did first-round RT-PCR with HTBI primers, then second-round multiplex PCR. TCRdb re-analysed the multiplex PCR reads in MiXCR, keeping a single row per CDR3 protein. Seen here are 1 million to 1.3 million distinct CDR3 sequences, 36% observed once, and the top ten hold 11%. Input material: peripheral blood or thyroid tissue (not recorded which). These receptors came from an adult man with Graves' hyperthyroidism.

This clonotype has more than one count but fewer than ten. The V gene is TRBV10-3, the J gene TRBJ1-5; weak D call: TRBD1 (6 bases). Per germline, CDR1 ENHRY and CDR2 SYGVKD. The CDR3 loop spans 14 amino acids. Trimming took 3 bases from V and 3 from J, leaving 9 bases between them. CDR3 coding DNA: TGTGCCATCAGTGACGGGGGGCCCAATCAGCCCCAGCATTTT. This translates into CAISDGGPNQPQHF.

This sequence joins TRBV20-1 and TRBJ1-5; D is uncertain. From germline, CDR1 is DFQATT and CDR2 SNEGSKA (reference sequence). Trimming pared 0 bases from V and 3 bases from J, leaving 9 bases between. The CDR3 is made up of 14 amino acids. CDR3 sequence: CSARDLVANQPQHF. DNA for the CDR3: TGCAGTGCTAGAGATTTGGTGGCCAATCAGCCCCAGCATTTT.

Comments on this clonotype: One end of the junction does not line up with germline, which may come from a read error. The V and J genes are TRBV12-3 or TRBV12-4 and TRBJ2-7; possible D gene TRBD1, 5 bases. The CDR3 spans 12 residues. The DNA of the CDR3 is TGTGCCGGCAGTCCCAGGGCCTACGAGCAGTACTTC. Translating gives CAGSPRAYEQYF.

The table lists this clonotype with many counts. CDR3 nucleotide sequence: TGTGCCAGCAGCCCCCGGGACAGGGGGCTCGATCAGCCCCAGCATTTT. The encoded protein is CASSPRDRGLDQPQHF. The chain is built from TRBV7-2 and TRBJ1-5; 12 bases fit TRBD1. V dropped 5 bases and J dropped 5; count of bases not matched to a gene: 7. Germline V gene sequence: CDR1 SGHTA, CDR2 FQGNSA. The CDR3 is made up of 16 amino acids.

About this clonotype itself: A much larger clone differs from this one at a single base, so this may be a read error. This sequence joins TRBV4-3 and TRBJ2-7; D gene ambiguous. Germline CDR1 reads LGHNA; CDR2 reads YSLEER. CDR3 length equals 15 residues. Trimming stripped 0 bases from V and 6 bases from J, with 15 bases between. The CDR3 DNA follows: TGCGCCAGCAGCCAAGATCGGCAGACTCTGTGCGAGCAGTACTTC. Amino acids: CASSQDRQTLCEQYF.

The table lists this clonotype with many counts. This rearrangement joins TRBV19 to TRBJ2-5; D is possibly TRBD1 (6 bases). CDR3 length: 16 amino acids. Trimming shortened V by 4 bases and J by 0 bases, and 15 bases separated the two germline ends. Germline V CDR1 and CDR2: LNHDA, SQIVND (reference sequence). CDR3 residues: CASSRLRQANQETQYF. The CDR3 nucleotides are TGTGCCAGTAGTAGACTCCGACAGGCCAACCAAGAGACCCAGTACTTC.

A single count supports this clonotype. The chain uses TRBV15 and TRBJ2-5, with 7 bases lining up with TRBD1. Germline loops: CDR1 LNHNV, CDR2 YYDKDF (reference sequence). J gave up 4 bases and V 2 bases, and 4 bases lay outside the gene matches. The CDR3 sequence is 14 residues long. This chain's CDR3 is CATSRRTGVETQYF. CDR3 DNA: TGTGCCACCAGCAGACGAACAGGGGTAGAGACCCAGTACTTC.

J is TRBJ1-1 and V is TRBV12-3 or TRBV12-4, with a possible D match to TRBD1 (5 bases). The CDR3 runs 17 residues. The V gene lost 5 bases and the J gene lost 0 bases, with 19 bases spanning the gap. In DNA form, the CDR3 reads TGTGCCAGCAGTCCACCCCGGGGCCCGTCCTTGAACACTGAAGCTTTCTTT. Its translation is CASSPPRGPSLNTEAFF.

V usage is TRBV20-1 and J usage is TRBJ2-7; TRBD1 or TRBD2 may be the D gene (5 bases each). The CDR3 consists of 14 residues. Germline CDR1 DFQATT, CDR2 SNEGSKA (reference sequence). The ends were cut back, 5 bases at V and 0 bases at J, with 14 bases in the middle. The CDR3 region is CSASGTENSYEQYF. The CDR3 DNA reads TGCAGTGCTTCCGGGACGGAGAACTCCTACGAGCAGTACTTC.

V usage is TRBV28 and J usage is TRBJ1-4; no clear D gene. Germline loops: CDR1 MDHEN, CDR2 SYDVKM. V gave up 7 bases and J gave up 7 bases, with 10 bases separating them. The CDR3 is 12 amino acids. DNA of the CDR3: TGTGCCAGCACTGTGGGGAGTGAAAAACTGTTTTTT. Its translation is CASTVGSEKLFF.

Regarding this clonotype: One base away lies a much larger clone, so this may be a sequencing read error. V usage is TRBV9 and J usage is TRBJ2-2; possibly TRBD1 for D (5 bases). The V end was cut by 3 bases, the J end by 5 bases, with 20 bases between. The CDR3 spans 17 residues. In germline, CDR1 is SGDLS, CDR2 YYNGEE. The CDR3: CASSAQGGLVTTGELFF. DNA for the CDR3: TGTGCCAGCAGCGCCCAGGGTGGCTTGGTCACAACCGGGGAGCTGTTTTTT.

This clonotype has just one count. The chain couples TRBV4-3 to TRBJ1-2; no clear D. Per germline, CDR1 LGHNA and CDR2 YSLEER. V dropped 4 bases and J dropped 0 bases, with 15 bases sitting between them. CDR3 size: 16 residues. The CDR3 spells CASSPPMVGSNYGYTF. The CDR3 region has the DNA TGCGCCAGCAGCCCCCCCATGGTCGGCTCTAACTATGGCTACACCTTC.

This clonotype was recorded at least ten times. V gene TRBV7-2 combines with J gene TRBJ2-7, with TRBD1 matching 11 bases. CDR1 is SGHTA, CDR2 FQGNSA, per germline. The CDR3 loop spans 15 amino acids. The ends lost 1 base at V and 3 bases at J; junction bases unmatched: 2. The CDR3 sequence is CASSLVGTGGYEQYF. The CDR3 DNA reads TGTGCCAGCAGCTTAGTCGGGACAGGGGGCTACGAGCAGTACTTC.

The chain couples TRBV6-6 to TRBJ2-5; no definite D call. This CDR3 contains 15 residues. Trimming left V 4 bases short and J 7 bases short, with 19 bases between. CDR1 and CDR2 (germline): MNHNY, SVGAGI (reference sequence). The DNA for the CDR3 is TGTGCCAGCAGTTCGGACCGCACCGGATTGACGACCCAGTACTTC. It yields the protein CASSSDRTGLTTQYF.

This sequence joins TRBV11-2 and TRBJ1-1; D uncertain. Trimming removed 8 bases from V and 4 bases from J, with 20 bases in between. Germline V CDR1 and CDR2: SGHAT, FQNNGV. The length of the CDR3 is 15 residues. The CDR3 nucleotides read TGTGCCAGCGGCCCCGGTGTGGGTGTAGGCACTGAAGCTTTCTTT. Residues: CASGPGVGVGTEAFF.

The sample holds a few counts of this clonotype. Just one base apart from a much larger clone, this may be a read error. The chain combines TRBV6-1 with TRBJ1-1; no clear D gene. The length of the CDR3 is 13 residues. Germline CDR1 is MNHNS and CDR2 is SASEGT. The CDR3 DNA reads TGTGCCAGCAGTGGGGATTTGAACACTGAAGCTTCCTTT. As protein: CASSGDLNTEASF.

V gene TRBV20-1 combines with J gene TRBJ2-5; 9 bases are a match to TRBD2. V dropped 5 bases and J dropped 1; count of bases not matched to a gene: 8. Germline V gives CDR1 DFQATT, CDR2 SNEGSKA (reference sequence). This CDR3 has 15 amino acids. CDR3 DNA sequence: TGCAGTGCTCAATCACAGACTAGCGGCCAAGAGACCCAGTACTTC. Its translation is CSAQSQTSGQETQYF.

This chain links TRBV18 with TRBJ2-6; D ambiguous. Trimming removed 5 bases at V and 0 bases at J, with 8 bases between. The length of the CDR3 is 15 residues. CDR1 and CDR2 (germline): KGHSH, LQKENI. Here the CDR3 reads CASSTANSGANVLTF. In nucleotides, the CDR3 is TGTGCCAGCTCAACAGCAAACTCTGGGGCCAACGTCCTGACTTTC.

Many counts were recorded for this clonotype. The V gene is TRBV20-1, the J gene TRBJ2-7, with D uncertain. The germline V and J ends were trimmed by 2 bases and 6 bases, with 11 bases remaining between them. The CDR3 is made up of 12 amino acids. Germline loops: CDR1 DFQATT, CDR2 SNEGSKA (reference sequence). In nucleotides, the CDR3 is TGCAGTGCTAGACTGGGTTTGGGCGAGCAGTACTTC. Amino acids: CSARLGLGEQYF.

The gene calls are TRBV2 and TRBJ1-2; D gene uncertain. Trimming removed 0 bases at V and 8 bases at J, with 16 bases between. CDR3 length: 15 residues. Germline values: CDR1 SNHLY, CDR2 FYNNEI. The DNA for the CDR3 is TGTGCCAGCAGTGAAGCGAGCTATTCTGGTAGGGGCTACACCTTC. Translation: CASSEASYSGRGYTF.

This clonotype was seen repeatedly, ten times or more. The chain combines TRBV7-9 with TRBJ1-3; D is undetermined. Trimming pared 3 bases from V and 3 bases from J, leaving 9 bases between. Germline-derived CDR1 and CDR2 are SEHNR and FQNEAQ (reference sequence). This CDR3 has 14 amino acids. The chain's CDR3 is CASSLDGIGNTIYF. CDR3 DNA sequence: TGTGCCAGCAGCTTGGACGGTATTGGAAACACCATATATTTT.

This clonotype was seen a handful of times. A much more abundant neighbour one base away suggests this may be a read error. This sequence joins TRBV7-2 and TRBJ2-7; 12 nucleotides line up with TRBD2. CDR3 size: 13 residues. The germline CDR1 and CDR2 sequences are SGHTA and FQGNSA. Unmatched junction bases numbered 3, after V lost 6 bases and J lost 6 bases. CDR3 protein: CASSATSGSEQYF. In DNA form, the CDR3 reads TGTGCCAGCAGTGCGACTAGCGGGAGCGAGCAGTACTTC. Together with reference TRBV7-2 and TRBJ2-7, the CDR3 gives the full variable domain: GAGVSQSPSNKVTEKGKDVELRCDPISGHTALYWYRQSLGQGLEFLIYFQGNSAPDKSGLPSDRFSAERTGGSVSTLTIQRTQQEDSAVYLCASSATSGSEQYFGPGTRLTVT.

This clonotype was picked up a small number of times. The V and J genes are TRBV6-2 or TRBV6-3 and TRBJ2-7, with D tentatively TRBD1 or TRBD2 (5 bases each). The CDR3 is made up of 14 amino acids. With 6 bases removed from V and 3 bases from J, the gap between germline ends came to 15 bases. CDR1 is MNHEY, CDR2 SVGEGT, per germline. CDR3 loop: CASRPTGPGYEQYF. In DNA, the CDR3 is TGTGCCAGCAGACCAACGGGACCCGGCTACGAGCAGTACTTC.

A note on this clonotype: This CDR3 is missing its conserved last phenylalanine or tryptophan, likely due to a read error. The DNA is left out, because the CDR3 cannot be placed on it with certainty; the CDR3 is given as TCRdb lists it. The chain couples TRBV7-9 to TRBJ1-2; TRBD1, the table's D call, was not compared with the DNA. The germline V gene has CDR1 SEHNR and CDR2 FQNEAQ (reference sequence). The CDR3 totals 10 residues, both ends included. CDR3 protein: CASSPGDSSG.

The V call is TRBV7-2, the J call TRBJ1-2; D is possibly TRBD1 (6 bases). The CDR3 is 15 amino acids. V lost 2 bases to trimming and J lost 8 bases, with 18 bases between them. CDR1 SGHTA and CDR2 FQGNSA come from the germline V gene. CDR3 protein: CASSLSQGTGIGYTF. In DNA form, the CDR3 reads TGTGCCAGCAGCTTATCACAGGGAACCGGAATCGGCTACACCTTC.

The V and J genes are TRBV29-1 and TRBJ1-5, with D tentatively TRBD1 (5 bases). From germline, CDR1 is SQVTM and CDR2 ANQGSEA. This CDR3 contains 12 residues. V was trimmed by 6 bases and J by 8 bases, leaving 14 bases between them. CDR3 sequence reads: CSVTGTAEPQHF. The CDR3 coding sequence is TGCAGCGTCACCGGGACGGCGGAGCCCCAGCATTTT. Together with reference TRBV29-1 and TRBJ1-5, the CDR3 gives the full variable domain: SAVISQKPSRDICQRGTSLTIQCQVDSQVTMMFWYRQQPGQSLTLIATANQGSEATYESGFVIDKFPISRPNLTFSTLTVSNMSPEDSSIYLCSVTGTAEPQHFGDGTRLSIL.